This paragraph covers one TCR beta chain sequence. A read error may produce the germline difference seen at one junction end. TCRdb re-called the 5' RACE reads with MiXCR, one entry per CDR3 protein. The sample comprises fewer than 350,000 distinct CDR3 sequences, approximately 14% of which are singletons, and roughly a fifth rests with the top ten. This specimen comes from a study of T-cell memory formation after mild COVID-19. The CDR3 consists of 15 residues. Germline V gives CDR1 SGHVS, CDR2 FQNEAQ. The source of this sequence is a man younger than 35 who had mild COVID-19 (a few samples of this study predate the infection). Cell type and time point are not known. The sequencing sample was made of PBMCs or a T cell subset sorted from them (not recorded which). The chain is built from TRBV7-8 and TRBJ1-3; possible D gene TRBD1, 6 bases. This chain's CDR3 is CASSLGGGAGNTKYF. In nucleotides, the CDR3 is TGTGCCAGCAGCTTAGGAGGGGGTGCAGGAAACACCAAATATTTT.